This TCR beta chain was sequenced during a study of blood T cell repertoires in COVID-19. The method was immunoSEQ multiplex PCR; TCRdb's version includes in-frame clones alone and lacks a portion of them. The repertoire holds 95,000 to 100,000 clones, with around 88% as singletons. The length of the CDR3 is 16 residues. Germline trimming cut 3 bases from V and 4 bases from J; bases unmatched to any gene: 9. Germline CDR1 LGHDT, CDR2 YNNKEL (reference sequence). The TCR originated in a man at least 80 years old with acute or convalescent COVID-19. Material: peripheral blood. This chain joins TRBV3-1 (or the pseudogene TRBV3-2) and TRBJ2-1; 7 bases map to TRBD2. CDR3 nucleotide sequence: TGTGCCAGCAGCCACCAGACTAGCAGCCATTACAATGAGCAGTTCTTC. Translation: CASSHQTSSHYNEQFF.